This is a list of T cell receptor beta chains from one sample in a study of cytomegalovirus exposure and HLA in healthy donors. Generated by immunoSEQ multiplex PCR, the TCRdb table keeps only in-frame clones and is missing some. This sample's clone table lists roughly 120,000 clones. Sequences were obtained from PBMCs. The receptors shown here come from a man between 18 and 29 years old in good health and CMV-seronegative. Both conserved end residues are part of each CDR3. The D gene is left open where the match is weak.

J: TRBJ2-7; V: TRBV29-1; D: TRBD2; DNA: TGCAGCGTGGGACTAGCGGCCTCCTACGAGCAGTACTTC; CDR3: CSVGLAASYEQYF
J: TRBJ2-5; V: TRBV6-1; D: .; DNA: TGTGCCAGCAATAAACAGGGCCAAGAGACCCAGTACTTC; CDR3: CASNKQGQETQYF
J: TRBJ1-4; V: TRBV5-6; D: .; DNA: TGTGCCAGCAGCCCCCCCGGGGGGAGTGTTGAAAAACTGTTTTTT; CDR3: CASSPPGGSVEKLFF
J: TRBJ2-2; V: TRBV11-2; D: TRBD1; DNA: TGTGCCAGCAGCTCACACAGGGGAACCGGGGAGCTGTTTTTT; CDR3: CASSSHRGTGELFF
J: TRBJ2-5; V: TRBV7-8; D: TRBD2; DNA: TGTGCCAGCAGCGCCCGGGGACTAGGAGAGACCCAGTACTTC; CDR3: CASSARGLGETQYF
J: TRBJ1-2; V: TRBV27; D: TRBD1; DNA: TGTGCCAGCAGTGCCGGGACAGGGTGGTATGGCTACACCTTC; CDR3: CASSAGTGWYGYTF
J: TRBJ2-1; V: TRBV28; D: .; DNA: TGTGCCAGCAGTTTAGGAGGGTTACGCTACAATGAGCAGTTCTTC; CDR3: CASSLGGLRYNEQFF
J: TRBJ1-3; V: TRBV30; D: .; DNA: TGTGCCTGGAGTGTTAACTCTGGAAACACCATATATTTT; CDR3: CAWSVNSGNTIYF
J: TRBJ2-1; V: TRBV4-2; D: TRBD2; DNA: TGTGCCAGCAGCCAAGATGGGGAACCGGGACTAGCGAGCTACAATGAGCAGTTCTTC; CDR3: CASSQDGEPGLASYNEQFF
J: TRBJ1-2; V: TRBV5-6; D: .; DNA: TGTGCCAGCAGCCGAGGCCCACAGGGAACCTACTATGGCTACACCTTC; CDR3: CASSRGPQGTYYGYTF
J: TRBJ1-5; V: TRBV19; D: .; DNA: TGTGCCAGTAGGAAGGGGGAATGGCGCAATCAGCCCCAGCATTTT; CDR3: CASRKGEWRNQPQHF
J: TRBJ1-2; V: TRBV19; D: .; DNA: TGTGCCAGTACCCCCCAAGGGGCCTATCGGTATGGCTACACCTTC; CDR3: CASTPQGAYRYGYTF
J: TRBJ2-1; V: TRBV2; D: TRBD2; DNA: TGTGCCAGCAGAGCCCCGGGACTAGCGGACCCAAACAATGAGCAGTTCTTC; CDR3: CASRAPGLADPNNEQFF
J: TRBJ2-3; V: TRBV5-1; D: .; DNA: TGCGCCAGCAGCCGACTCCGCGGTCGCGGCACAGATACGCAGTATTTT; CDR3: CASSRLRGRGTDTQYF
J: TRBJ2-3; V: TRBV25-1; D: TRBD2; DNA: TGTGCCAGCAGTGAATGGGGGCGGGGGGGCACAGATACGCAGTATTTT; CDR3: CASSEWGRGGTDTQYF
J: TRBJ2-1; V: TRBV9; D: .; DNA: TGTGCCAGCAGCGTATTTAACTCCTACAATGAGCAGTTCTTC; CDR3: CASSVFNSYNEQFF
J: TRBJ1-6; V: TRBV4-1; D: TRBD1; DNA: TGCGCCAGCAGCCAAGTGACAGGGGGCGGCGGGAATTCACCCCTCCACTTT; CDR3: CASSQVTGGGGNSPLHF
J: TRBJ2-3; V: TRBV9; D: TRBD1; DNA: TGTGCCAGCAGTTACGGACAGGCCACAGATACGCAGTATTTT; CDR3: CASSYGQATDTQYF
J: TRBJ2-2; V: TRBV28; D: TRBD1; DNA: TGTGCCAGCAGCTCCGGACAGGGGAACACCGGGGAGCTGTTTTTT; CDR3: CASSSGQGNTGELFF
J: TRBJ1-4; V: TRBV9; D: .; DNA: TGTGCCAGCAGCGTTAAGGGAGCTAATGAAAAACTGTTTTTT; CDR3: CASSVKGANEKLFF
J: TRBJ2-1; V: TRBV9; D: .; DNA: TGTGCCAGCAGCGTATCAGGGATCCTCGATGAGCAGTTCTTC; CDR3: CASSVSGILDEQFF
J: TRBJ1-2; V: TRBV9; D: .; DNA: TGTGCCAGCAGCCCTGAATTAGCTAACTATGGCTACACCTTC; CDR3: CASSPELANYGYTF
J: TRBJ2-3; V: TRBV18; D: TRBD2; DNA: TGTGCCAGCTCACCACTTAGGGCTAGCGGGTCCAGCACAGATACGCAGTATTTT; CDR3: CASSPLRASGSSTDTQYF
J: TRBJ2-2; V: TRBV5-4; D: .; DNA: TGTGCCAGCGAACCGGGACTTGAATCCACCGGGGAGCTGTTTTTT; CDR3: CASEPGLESTGELFF
J: TRBJ2-1; V: TRBV28; D: TRBD2; DNA: TGTGCCAGCCGCGGGAGGTCCTACAATGAGCAGTTCTTC; CDR3: CASRGRSYNEQFF
J: TRBJ1-5; V: TRBV7-6; D: .; DNA: TGTGCCAGCAGCCCCGACAGGTATGGTCAGCCCCAGCATTTT; CDR3: CASSPDRYGQPQHF
J: TRBJ1-1; V: TRBV18; D: TRBD1; DNA: TGTGCCAGCTCGCCGACAGGGTACGGTGAAGCTTTCTTT; CDR3: CASSPTGYGEAFF
J: TRBJ1-1; V: TRBV6-6; D: .; DNA: TGTGCCAGCAGTTACTCTACAGGGCACACTGAAGCTTTCTTT; CDR3: CASSYSTGHTEAFF
J: TRBJ2-7; V: TRBV7-8; D: TRBD1; DNA: TGTGCCAGCAGCTTACGCCTGACAGGGGACACCTACGAGCAGTACTTC; CDR3: CASSLRLTGDTYEQYF
J: TRBJ2-3; V: TRBV5-1; D: TRBD2; DNA: TGCGCCAGCAGCTCGGGACTAGCGGGGGGTGCCGGAAGTACAGATACGCAGTATTTT; CDR3: CASSSGLAGGAGSTDTQYF
J: TRBJ1-1; V: TRBV10-2; D: .; DNA: TGCGCCAGCAGTTACGGACACCTACTCACTGAAGCTTTCTTT; CDR3: CASSYGHLLTEAFF
J: TRBJ2-7; V: TRBV5-1; D: TRBD2; DNA: TGCGCCAGCAGGCAAGGGACTAGCCTCTCCTACGAGCAGTACTTC; CDR3: CASRQGTSLSYEQYF